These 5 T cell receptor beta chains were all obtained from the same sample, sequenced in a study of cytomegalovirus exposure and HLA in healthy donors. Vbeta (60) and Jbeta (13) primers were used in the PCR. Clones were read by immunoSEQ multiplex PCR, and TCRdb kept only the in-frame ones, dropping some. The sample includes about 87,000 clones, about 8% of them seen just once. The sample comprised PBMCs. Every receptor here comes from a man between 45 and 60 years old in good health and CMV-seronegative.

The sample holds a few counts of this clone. In DNA form, the CDR3 reads TGTGCCAGCAGTTTAAACGAGGGACTAGCGGGAGGGCAGTACTTC. It encodes CASSLNEGLAGGQYF. The chain joins TRBV28 to TRBJ2-7; 15 nucleotides line up with TRBD2. The germline gives CDR1 MDHEN, CDR2 SYDVKM. The J segment lost 9 bases and the V segment lost 2 bases, leaving 5 bases of the junction unmatched. There are 15 residues in the CDR3.

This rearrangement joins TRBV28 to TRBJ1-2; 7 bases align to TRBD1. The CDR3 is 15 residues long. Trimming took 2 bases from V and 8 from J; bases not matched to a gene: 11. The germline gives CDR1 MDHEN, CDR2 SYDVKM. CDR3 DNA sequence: TGTGCCAGCAGTTTAGTTAAGACAGGGTCGAAGGGCTACACCTTC. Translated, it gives CASSLVKTGSKGYTF.

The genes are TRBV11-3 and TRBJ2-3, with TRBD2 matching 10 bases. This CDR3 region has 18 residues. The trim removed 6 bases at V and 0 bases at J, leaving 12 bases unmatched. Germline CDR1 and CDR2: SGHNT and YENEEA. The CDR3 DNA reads TGTGCCAGCAGTCAGCAATCCCTAGCGGGAGCCAGCACAGATACGCAGTATTTT. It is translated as CASSQQSLAGASTDTQYF.

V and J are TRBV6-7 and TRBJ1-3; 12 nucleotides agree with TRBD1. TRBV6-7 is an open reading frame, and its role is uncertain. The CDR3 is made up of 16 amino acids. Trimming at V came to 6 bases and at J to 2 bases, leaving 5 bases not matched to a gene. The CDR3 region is CASRAGQGAAGNTIYF. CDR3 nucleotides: TGTGCCAGCAGGGCGGGACAGGGGGCTGCTGGAAACACCATATATTTT.

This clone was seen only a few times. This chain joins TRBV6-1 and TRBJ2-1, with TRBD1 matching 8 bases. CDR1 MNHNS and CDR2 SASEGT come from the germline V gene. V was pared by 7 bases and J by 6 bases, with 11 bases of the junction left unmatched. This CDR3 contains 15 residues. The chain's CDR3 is CASTVDRVFSNEQFF. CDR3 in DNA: TGTGCCAGCACTGTGGACAGGGTCTTCTCCAATGAGCAGTTCTTC.